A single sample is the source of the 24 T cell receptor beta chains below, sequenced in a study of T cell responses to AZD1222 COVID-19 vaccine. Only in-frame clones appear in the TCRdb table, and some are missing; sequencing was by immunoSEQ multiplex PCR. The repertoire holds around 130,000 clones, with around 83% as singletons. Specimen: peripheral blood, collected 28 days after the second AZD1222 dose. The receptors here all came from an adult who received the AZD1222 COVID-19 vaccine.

DNA for the CDR3: TGTGCCAGCTCATCGACTGTCACACAAGAGACCCAGTACTTC. It translates to CASSSTVTQETQYF. This chain links TRBV18 with TRBJ2-5, with D unclear. The V end was cut by 5 bases, the J end by 2 bases, with 12 bases between. CDR1 and CDR2 (germline): KGHSH, LQKENI. This CDR3 has 14 residues.

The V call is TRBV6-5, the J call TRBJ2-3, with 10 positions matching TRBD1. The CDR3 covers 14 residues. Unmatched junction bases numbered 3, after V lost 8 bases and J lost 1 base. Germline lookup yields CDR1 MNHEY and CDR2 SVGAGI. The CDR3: CASGQGGGTDTQYF. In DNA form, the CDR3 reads TGTGCCAGCGGACAGGGGGGTGGCACAGATACGCAGTATTTT.

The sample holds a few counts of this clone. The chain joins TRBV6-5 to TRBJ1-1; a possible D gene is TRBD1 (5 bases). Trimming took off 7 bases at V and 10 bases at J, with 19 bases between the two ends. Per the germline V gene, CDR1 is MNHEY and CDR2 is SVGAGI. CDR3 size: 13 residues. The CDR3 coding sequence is TGTGCCAGCACCACCGCCCAGTCAGGGATAGCTTTCTTT. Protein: CASTTAQSGIAFF.

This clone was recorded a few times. The CDR3, as DNA: TGTGCCAGCTCACCGTCTATTCCGGGACAGGGGGCCTACACCGGGGAGCTGTTTTTT. Translation gives CASSPSIPGQGAYTGELFF. The chain couples TRBV18 to TRBJ2-2; 12 positions agree with TRBD1. The V gene's germline CDR1 is KGHSH and CDR2 LQKENI. The ends lost 3 bases at V and 3 bases at J; junction bases unmatched: 11. This CDR3 is 19 amino acids long.

The CDR3: CASSLEGREDQPQHF. DNA for the CDR3: TGTGCCAGCAGCTTAGAGGGCAGGGAGGATCAGCCCCAGCATTTT. The chain couples TRBV7-2 to TRBJ1-5; TRBD1 might be the D (5 bases). This CDR3 is 15 amino acids long. Germline CDR1 is SGHTA and CDR2 is FQGNSA. The V and J ends lost 1 base and 5 bases respectively, with 12 bases between them.

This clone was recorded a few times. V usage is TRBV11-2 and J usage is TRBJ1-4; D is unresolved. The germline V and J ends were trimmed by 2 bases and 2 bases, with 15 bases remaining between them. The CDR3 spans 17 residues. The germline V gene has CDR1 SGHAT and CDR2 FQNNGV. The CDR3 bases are TGTGCCAGCAGCTTATCGACACCTTTGGGCACTAATGAAAAACTGTTTTTT. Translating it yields CASSLSTPLGTNEKLFF. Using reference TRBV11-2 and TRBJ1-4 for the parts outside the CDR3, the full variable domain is EAGVAQSPRYKIIEKRQSVAFWCNPISGHATLYWYQQILGQGPKLLIQFQNNGVVDDSQLPKDRFSAERLKGVDSTLKIQPAKLEDSAVYLCASSLSTPLGTNEKLFFGSGTQLSVL.

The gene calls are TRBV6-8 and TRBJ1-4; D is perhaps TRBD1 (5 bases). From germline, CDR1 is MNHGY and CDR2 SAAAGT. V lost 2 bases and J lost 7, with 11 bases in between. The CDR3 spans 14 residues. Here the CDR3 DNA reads TGTGCCAGCAGTTACAGGGCCCAGGGTGAAAAACTGTTTTTT. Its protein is CASSYRAQGEKLFF.

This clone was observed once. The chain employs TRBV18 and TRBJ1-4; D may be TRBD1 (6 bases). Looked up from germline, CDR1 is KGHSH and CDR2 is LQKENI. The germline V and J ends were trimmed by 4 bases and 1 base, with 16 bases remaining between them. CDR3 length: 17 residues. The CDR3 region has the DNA TGTGCCAGCTCACTTGGGACACCCCAGCGAACTAATGAAAAACTGTTTTTT. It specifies CASSLGTPQRTNEKLFF.

CDR3: CASSTGTGGQPQHF. The DNA for the CDR3 is TGTGCCAGTAGTACTGGGACAGGGGGGCAGCCCCAGCATTTT. The V and J genes are TRBV19 and TRBJ1-5, with 11 bases that match TRBD1. The CDR3 consists of 14 residues. From germline, CDR1 is LNHDA and CDR2 SQIVND (reference sequence). V was pared by 4 bases and J by 7 bases, with 3 bases of the junction left unmatched.

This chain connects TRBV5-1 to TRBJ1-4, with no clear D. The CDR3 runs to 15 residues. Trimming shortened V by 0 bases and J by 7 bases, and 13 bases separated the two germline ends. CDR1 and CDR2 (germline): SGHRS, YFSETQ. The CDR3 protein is CASSLGAAGGEKLFF. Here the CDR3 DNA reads TGCGCCAGCAGCTTGGGAGCGGCCGGAGGTGAAAAACTGTTTTTT.

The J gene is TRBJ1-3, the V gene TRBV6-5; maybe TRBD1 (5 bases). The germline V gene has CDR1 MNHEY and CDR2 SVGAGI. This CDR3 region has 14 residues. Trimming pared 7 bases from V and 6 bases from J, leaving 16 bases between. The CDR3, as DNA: TGTGCCAGCAACCTAGACAGTCGGGAAAACACCATATATTTT. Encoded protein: CASNLDSRENTIYF.

The CDR3 here is CASSSSASGNTIYF. Here the CDR3 DNA reads TGTGCCAGCAGCTCGTCCGCCTCTGGAAACACCATATATTTT. The chain is built from TRBV5-4 and TRBJ1-3; no reliable D call. V was clipped by 3 bases and J by 0 bases, with 7 bases between them. This CDR3 has 14 amino acids. Germline V CDR1 and CDR2: SGHNT, YYREEE (reference sequence).

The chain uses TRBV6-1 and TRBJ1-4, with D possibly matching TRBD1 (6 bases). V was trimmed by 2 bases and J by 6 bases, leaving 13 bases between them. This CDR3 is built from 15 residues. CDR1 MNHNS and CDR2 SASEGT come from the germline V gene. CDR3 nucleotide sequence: TGTGCCAGCAGTGAAATTGGGGGCGCGGATGAAAAACTGTTTTTT. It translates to CASSEIGGADEKLFF.

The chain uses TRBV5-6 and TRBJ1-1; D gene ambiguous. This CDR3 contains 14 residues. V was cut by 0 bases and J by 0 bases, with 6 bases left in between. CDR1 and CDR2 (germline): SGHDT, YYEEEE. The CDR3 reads CASSLDSMNTEAFF. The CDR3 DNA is TGTGCCAGCAGCTTGGACAGTATGAACACTGAAGCTTTCTTT.

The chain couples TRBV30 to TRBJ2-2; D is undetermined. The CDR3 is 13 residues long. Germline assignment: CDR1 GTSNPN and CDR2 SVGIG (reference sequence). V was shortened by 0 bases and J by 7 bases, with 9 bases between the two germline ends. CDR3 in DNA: TGTGCCTGGAGTGTTGTGTTTGGCGGGGAGCTGTTTTTT. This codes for CAWSVVFGGELFF.

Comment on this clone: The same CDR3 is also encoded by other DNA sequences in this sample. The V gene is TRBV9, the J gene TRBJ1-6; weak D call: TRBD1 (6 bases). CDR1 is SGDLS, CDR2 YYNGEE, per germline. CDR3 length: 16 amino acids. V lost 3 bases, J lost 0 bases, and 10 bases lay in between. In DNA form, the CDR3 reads TGTGCCAGCAGCGGGGGGCCCAGCTCCTATAATTCACCCCTCCACTTT. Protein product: CASSGGPSSYNSPLHF. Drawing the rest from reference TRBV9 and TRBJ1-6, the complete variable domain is DSGVTQTPKHLITATGQRVTLRCSPRSGDLSVYWYQQSLDQGLQFLIQYYNGEERAKGNILERFSAQQFPDLHSELNLSSLELGDSALYFCASSGGPSSYNSPLHFGNGTRLTVT.

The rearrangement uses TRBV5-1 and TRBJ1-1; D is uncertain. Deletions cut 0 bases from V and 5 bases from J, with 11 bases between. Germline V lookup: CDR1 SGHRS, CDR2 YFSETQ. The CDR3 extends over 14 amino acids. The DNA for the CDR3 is TGCGCCAGCAGCTTGGTTGGAAGACGGACTGAAGCTTTCTTT. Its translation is CASSLVGRRTEAFF.

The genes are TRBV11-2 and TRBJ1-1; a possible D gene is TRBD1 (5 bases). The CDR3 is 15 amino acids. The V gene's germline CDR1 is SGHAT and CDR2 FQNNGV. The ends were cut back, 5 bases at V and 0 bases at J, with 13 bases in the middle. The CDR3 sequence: CASSPWGGMNTEAFF. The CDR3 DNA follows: TGTGCCAGCAGCCCTTGGGGCGGGATGAACACTGAAGCTTTCTTT. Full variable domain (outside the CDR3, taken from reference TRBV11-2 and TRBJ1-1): EAGVAQSPRYKIIEKRQSVAFWCNPISGHATLYWYQQILGQGPKLLIQFQNNGVVDDSQLPKDRFSAERLKGVDSTLKIQPAKLEDSAVYLCASSPWGGMNTEAFFGQGTRLTVV.

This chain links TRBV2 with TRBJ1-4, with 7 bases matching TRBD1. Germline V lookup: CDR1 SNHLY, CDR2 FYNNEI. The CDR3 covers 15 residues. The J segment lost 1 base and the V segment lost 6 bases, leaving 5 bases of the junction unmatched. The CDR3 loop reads CASSLQGRTNEKLFF. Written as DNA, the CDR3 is TGTGCCAGCAGCTTACAGGGGAGAACTAATGAAAAACTGTTTTTT.

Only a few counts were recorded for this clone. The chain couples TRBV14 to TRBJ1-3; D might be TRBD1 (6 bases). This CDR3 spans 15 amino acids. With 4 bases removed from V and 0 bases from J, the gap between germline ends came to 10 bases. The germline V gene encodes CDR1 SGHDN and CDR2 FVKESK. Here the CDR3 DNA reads TGTGCCAGCAGCCGGGGGGGCCGCTCTGGAAACACCATATATTTT. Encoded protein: CASSRGGRSGNTIYF.

This CDR3 is CASLQNPTTTNEKLFF. The CDR3 region has the DNA TGTGCCAGTTTACAGAACCCAACAACAACTAATGAAAAACTGTTTTTT. This rearrangement joins TRBV18 to TRBJ1-4; D call uncertain. The germline CDR1 and CDR2 sequences are KGHSH and LQKENI. Trimming cost V 9 bases and J 0 bases, with 17 bases left between them. The CDR3 covers 16 residues.

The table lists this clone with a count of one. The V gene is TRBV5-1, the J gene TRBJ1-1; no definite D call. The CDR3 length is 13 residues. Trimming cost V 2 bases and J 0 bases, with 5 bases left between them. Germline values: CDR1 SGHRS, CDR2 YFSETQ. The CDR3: CASSFVMNTEAFF. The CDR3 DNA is TGCGCCAGCAGCTTTGTGATGAACACTGAAGCTTTCTTT. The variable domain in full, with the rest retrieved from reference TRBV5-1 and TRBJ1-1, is KAGVTQTPRYLIKTRGQQVTLSCSPISGHRSVSWYQQTPGQGLQFLFEYFSETQRNKGNFPGRFSGRQFSNSRSEMNVSTLELGDSALYLCASSFVMNTEAFFGQGTRLTVV.

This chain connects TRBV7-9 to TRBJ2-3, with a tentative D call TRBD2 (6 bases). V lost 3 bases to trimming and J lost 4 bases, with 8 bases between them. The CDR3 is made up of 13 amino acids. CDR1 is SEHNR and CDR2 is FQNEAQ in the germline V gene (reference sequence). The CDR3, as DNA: TGTGCCAGCAGCTTGACTAGTCCAGATACGCAGTATTTT. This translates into CASSLTSPDTQYF.

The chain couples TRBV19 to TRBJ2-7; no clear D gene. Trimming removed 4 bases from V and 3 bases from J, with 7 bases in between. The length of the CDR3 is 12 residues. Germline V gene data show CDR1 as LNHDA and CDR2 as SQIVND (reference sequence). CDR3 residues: CASSTNFYEQYF. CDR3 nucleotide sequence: TGTGCCAGTAGTACAAATTTCTACGAGCAGTACTTC.